The sequence of this T cell receptor beta chain was determined in a study of T cells in Graves' hyperthyroidism and ophthalmopathy (dated by TCRdb to about 2019). As for the study more broadly: Peripheral blood samples were taken at initial diagnosis, before any treatment was given. A discovery cohort of 95 to 100 patients, about 44 with Graves' ophthalmopathy and approximately 55 with stable Graves' hyperthyroidism, was used to find distinguishing TCR V-J signatures. Prospective prediction of ophthalmopathy was tested in an independent validation cohort of 18 to 20 hyperthyroidism patients and 15 to 17 patients who later progressed to ophthalmopathy. The paper reports TCR Vbeta CDR3 sequencing of approximately 140 peripheral blood samples: under 45 ophthalmopathy, roughly 74 hyperthyroidism and around 17 progressor patients. After sampling, hyperthyroidism patients received methimazole starting at 30 mg daily, and ophthalmopathy patients received high-dose intravenous methylprednisolone. Thyroid tissue and blood T-cell repertoires from six Graves' hyperthyroidism patients were also compared in the study. For training and testing, the 100 patients in the discovery cohort were randomly divided in a 7:3 ratio. The investigation overall reported the following: A model built on a 13 V-J signature distinguished ophthalmopathy from stable hyperthyroidism, reaching 85% to 90% sensitivity and around 81% specificity in cross-validation and 80%/75% in testing. Sample size was not statistically predetermined, and blinding of investigators to group allocation was not performed. In validation, progression to ophthalmopathy was predicted by the model with around 70% sensitivity and under 85% specificity, a median of roughly 6.4 months before onset. Most expanded thyroid clonotypes (frequency above 0.001) were also detected in blood, a finding suggesting that blood repertoires may reflect thyroid immune responses.

The CDR1 and CDR2 encoded by the germline V gene (reference sequence) are SEHNR and FQNEAQ. V was cut back by 0 bases and J by 0 bases, leaving a gap of 8 bases between them. CDR3 length: 15 amino acids, cysteine to phenylalanine. Here the CDR3 DNA is all that survives: 45 bases in frame from base 1. Many counts were recorded for this clonotype. This receptor's antigen is unknown. No base-level quality is on record; no much larger clone is a single base apart. Ophthalmopathy patients had moderately to severely active disease, Clinical Activity Score of at least 3, NOSPECS grade of at least 4, and duration under 3 months. The study excluded patients with uncontrolled infections, other autoimmune diseases, pregnancy or lactation. Diagnoses were based on clinical symptoms, serum thyroxine and TRAb, thyroid ultrasound and orbital computed tomography. Ficoll-Paque density gradient centrifugation was used to isolate PBMCs from about 10 ml of fresh peripheral blood. Trizol reagent was used to extract total RNA, and RNA quality was then checked on an Agilent 2100 Bioanalyzer.

Amplification of TCR beta CDR3 regions was carried out from RNA transcripts. A first-round RT-PCR of the TCR CDR3 used the HTBI primer set with the Qiagen OneStep RT-PCR kit. Libraries were constructed in a second round of multiplex PCR, after which size selection and purification were performed. Sequencing of the libraries was done on an Illumina HiSeq2000 using paired-end 100 bp reads. The source study handled its data this way. SOAPnuke was used to process the raw data, throwing out any read that contained adapters or uncalled bases, had a mean Phred below 15, or lacked an exact constant-primer or identifier match. COPE v1.2.5 was used to merge high-quality paired reads, and clonotypes were defined as unique nucleotide sequences. MiTCR v1.1 was used to align the clonotypes against IMGT TRBV, TRBD and TRBJ reference segments. The analysis included only V-J combinations with a frequency above 0.0001, which together covered more than 98% of the repertoires. A TCS score was defined as the ratio of F50 (clonal expansion) to E x V (chaos), with BLOSUM62-based TCRdist applied between CDR3 peptides within each V-J. Welch's t-statistics and random forest reduced around 520 V-J features to 13, which were used in a naive Bayes classifier (R e1071). TCRdb passed the public sequencing reads through fastp at Q25 and MiXCR, retaining productive beta sequences. Entries are consolidated by CDR3 protein sequence, retaining the most common genes and DNA. None of the V and J calls come from the authors' own analysis; TCRdb made them. This sample gives about 250,000 distinct CDR3 sequences in total; more than 20% of them show up just once. 35% of the sample is taken by the ten largest.

Sequencing used blood. The rearrangement joined TRBV7-9 to TRBJ1-1, with the D gene too uncertain to name. The clonotype comes from a middle-aged woman with Graves' ophthalmopathy. The CDR3 here reads CASSLAPKLNTEAFF. The nucleotide sequence is given as TGTGCCAGCAGCTTAGCACCGAAATTGAACACTGAAGCTTTCTTT.